The clone carrying this TCR beta chain appeared many times. Its antigen remains unknown. Exclusion of a patient resulted from uncontrolled infection, other autoimmune disease, pregnancy or lactation. The data originate from a study of T cells in Graves' hyperthyroidism and ophthalmopathy. In the study overall: Blood was drawn when the patient was first diagnosed and still untreated.

There were TCR beta CDR3 regions amplified from RNA transcripts. A set of HTBI primers served as the primers for a first-round RT-PCR of the TCR CDR3. TCRdb re-called the multiplex PCR reads with MiXCR, one entry per CDR3 protein. This table holds some 620,000 distinct CDR3 sequences, about 17% found once. Findings of the study overall: Stable hyperthyroidism and ophthalmopathy were separated using 13 V-J signatures.

CDR3 size: 15 residues. Germline CDR1 SGHTA, CDR2 FQGNSA. V shed 2 bases, J shed 3 bases, and the junction held 5 bases outside the gene matches. The TCR was taken from a woman in her 30s with Graves' hyperthyroidism. The material sequenced was blood. This sequence joins TRBV7-2 and TRBJ1-2, with 8 bases matching TRBD1. The CDR3 DNA reads as TGTGCCAGCAGCTTATACTGGGGACAGGACTATGGCTACACCTTC. As protein: CASSLYWGQDYGYTF.